This is a list of T cell receptor beta chains from one sample in a study of blood T cells in healthy people across ages. TCRdb re-called the 5' RACE reads through MiXCR, storing one row per CDR3 protein. The sample contains about 1.1 million distinct CDR3 sequences, roughly two fifths of which appear only once. The sequenced sample consisted of blood. The source is a man aged 18-30 years in good health. The CDR3 runs from the conserved cysteine through the conserved F or W. The order of the fields is clone size, D gene, J gene, V gene, CDR3 DNA, CDR3 protein. The D gene is left open where the match is weak. Not every row has a clone size; where given, it reads once, few, many or a size class.

>NA|NA|TRBJ2-1|TRBV5-5
TGTGCCAGCAGCTTGGGGGCGGGGGCCAATTACAATGAGCAGTTCTTC
CASSLGAGANYNEQFF
>few|TRBD1|TRBJ1-1|TRBV4-2
TGTGCCAGCAGCCACCAGGGGGCTATGAACACTGAAGCTTTCTTT
CASSHQGAMNTEAFF
>few|NA|TRBJ2-2|TRBV6-2/TRBV6-3
TGTGCCAGCAGCGTCTTTACCCCCCCTGAGCTGTTTTTT
CASSVFTPPELFF
>NA|NA|TRBJ2-3|TRBV4-1
TGCGCCAGCAGCCGGAAGGAGGCCCGCGATAGCACAGATACGCAGTATTTT
CASSRKEARDSTDTQYF
>NA|NA|TRBJ1-5|TRBV6-6
TGTGCCAGCGGGGGGATACCCAATCAGCCCCAGCATTTT
CASGGIPNQPQHF
>NA|NA|TRBJ1-2|TRBV2
TGTGCCAGCCGGTGGCAGGACTATGGCTACACCTTC
CASRWQDYGYTF
>NA|NA|TRBJ2-5|TRBV3-1
TGTGCCAGCCAAGTAGGACAAGAGACCCAGTACTTC
CASQVGQETQYF
>NA|NA|TRBJ2-2|TRBV27
TGTGCCACTTCGACAGGACCCAACACCGGGGAGCTGTTTTTT
CATSTGPNTGELFF
>NA|NA|TRBJ1-1|TRBV19
TGTGCCAGTAGTATGTTTGAGACTGAAGCTTTCTTT
CASSMFETEAFF
>few|NA|TRBJ1-1|TRBV29-1
TGCAGCGTTGAGGACGGGAACACTGAAGCTTTCTTT
CSVEDGNTEAFF
>NA|NA|TRBJ2-3|TRBV15
TGTGCCACCAGCTCAAAACGCACAGATACGCAGTATTTT
CATSSKRTDTQYF
>NA|NA|TRBJ2-3|TRBV24-1
TGTGCCACCAGTGATTTGCAAGGGGGAATAGGTACGCAGTATTTT
CATSDLQGGIGTQYF
>once|NA|TRBJ1-2|TRBV4-1
TGCGCCAGCAGCCAATCTGCGGCAGGGATCTATGGCTACACCTTC
CASSQSAAGIYGYTF
>many|NA|TRBJ2-5|TRBV7-9
TGTGCCAGCAGCCGGGACACCCAAGAGACCCAGTACTTC
CASSRDTQETQYF
>NA|TRBD1|TRBJ2-1|TRBV4-2
TGTGCCAGCAGCCAAAAGCAGACAGGGGGAGAGACCCAGTTCTTC
CASSQKQTGGETQFF
>few|NA|TRBJ2-7|TRBV27
TGTGCCAGCAGTCCGGCAAGCGGGACAGGCTCTTGCGAGCAGTACTTC
CASSPASGTGSCEQYF
>NA|NA|TRBJ1-1|TRBV9
TGTGCCAGCAGCGGCGACCCTGTAGGCACTGAAGCTTTCTTT
CASSGDPVGTEAFF
>many|TRBD1|TRBJ2-1|TRBV5-1
TGCGCCAGCAGCTTAGGGACAGGGCCCAATGAGCAGTTCTTC
CASSLGTGPNEQFF
>NA|NA|TRBJ1-4|TRBV7-2
TGTGCCAGCAGCTTAGGTCAGACAAGGGACCTCCTTGAAAAACTGTTTTTT
CASSLGQTRDLLEKLFF
>NA|NA|TRBJ1-1|TRBV6-5
TGTGCCAGCAGTTACGGACACAACCAGGCGAACACTGAAGCTTTCTTT
CASSYGHNQANTEAFF
>NA|NA|TRBJ2-3|TRBV4-2
TGTGCCAGCAGCCCTAAGGACGGGACAGATACGCAGTATTTT
CASSPKDGTDTQYF
>NA|TRBD2|TRBJ2-7|TRBV6-1
TGTGCCAGCAGTGAAGTGGGACTAGCATCGTTAATCCACGAGCAGTACTTC
CASSEVGLASLIHEQYF
>few|TRBD1|TRBJ1-2|TRBV20-1
TGCAGTGCTAGAGCCAGGGGGCGTTCCGGTGGCTACACCTTC
CSARARGRSGGYTF
>NA|TRBD1|TRBJ1-2|TRBV3-1
TGTGCCAGCAGCCAGACAGGGGGCTGCACCTTC
CASSQTGGCTF
>many|NA|TRBJ1-2|TRBV7-2
TGTGCCAGCAGCTCAGGGTTCTATGGCTACACCTTC
CASSSGFYGYTF
>NA|NA|TRBJ1-1|TRBV7-2
TGTGCCAGCAGCTTAGTGATAGCTGACACTGAAGCTTTCTTT
CASSLVIADTEAFF
>NA|NA|TRBJ2-3|TRBV4-3
TGCGCCAGCAGCCTATCGTTGGGGGCGGATACGCAGTATTTT
CASSLSLGADTQYF
>NA|TRBD1|TRBJ1-6|TRBV10-3
TGTGCCATCAGTGATTCAGGGACAGGGGATTCACCCCTCCACTTT
CAISDSGTGDSPLHF
>NA|NA|TRBJ1-2|TRBV4-3
TGCGCCAGCAGCCAAGTAAATACCTATGGCTACACCTTC
CASSQVNTYGYTF
>many|NA|TRBJ1-4|TRBV15
TGTGCCACCAGCGAGTCGGGAGTGGATAATGAAAAACTGTTTTTT
CATSESGVDNEKLFF
>few|NA|TRBJ1-4|TRBV7-9
TGTGCCAGCAGCCTCGGACCTGCCGAAAAACTGTTTTTT
CASSLGPAEKLFF
>NA|NA|TRBJ2-3|TRBV10-3
TGTGCCATCAGTGACCCGGGAGAGAGCCCCACAGATACGCAGTATTTT
CAISDPGESPTDTQYF
>NA|NA|TRBJ2-4|TRBV24-1
TGTGCCACCAGTGATTCAGGGGCCGCCAAAAACATTCAGTACTTC
CATSDSGAAKNIQYF
>NA|NA|TRBJ2-3|TRBV2
TGTGCCAGCGGAATATCACCGGGCTCAGGATGGGCGCAGTATTTT
CASGISPGSGWAQYF
>few|NA|TRBJ2-1|TRBV25-1
TGTGCCAGCACTAACGGCTACAATGAGCAGTTCTTC
CASTNGYNEQFF
>NA|NA|TRBJ1-1|TRBV7-2
TGTGCCAGCAGCTTAGGGGAGGAGAGTGAAGCTTTCTTT
CASSLGEESEAFF
>NA|NA|TRBJ2-1|TRBV20-1
TGCAGTGCTAGAGCGTTCGGGGAGGAAGAGTTCTTC
CSARAFGEEEFF
>few|NA|TRBJ2-1|TRBV12-3/TRBV12-4
TGTGCCAGCAGTGTAGTAGGGGACAATGAGCAGTTCTTC
CASSVVGDNEQFF
>NA|NA|TRBJ1-2|TRBV20-1
TGCAGTGCCTCGGACAACTATGGCTACACCTTC
CSASDNYGYTF
>NA|NA|TRBJ1-2|TRBV9
TGTGCCAGCAGAAGGGGTCCGTATGGCTACACCTTC
CASRRGPYGYTF
>few|NA|TRBJ2-3|TRBV28
TGTGCCAGCAGTGGGGGCGACAGTACTAGCACAGATACGCAGTATTTT
CASSGGDSTSTDTQYF
>NA|NA|TRBJ1-2|TRBV3-1
TGTGCCAGCAGCCAAGGCCCTTGGGCCGGGACAAGCAACTATGGCCACACCTTC
CASSQGPWAGTSNYGHTF
>NA|TRBD1|TRBJ1-2|TRBV5-1
TGCGCCTCAGGGACAGGGCCGACTGAGAACTATGGCTACACCTTC
CASGTGPTENYGYTF
>few|NA|TRBJ2-1|TRBV10-3
TGTGCCATCAGTAGGGACCGCTCCTACAATGAGCAGTTCTTC
CAISRDRSYNEQFF
>NA|NA|TRBJ2-5|TRBV9
TGTGCCAGCAGCGGCGACAGGAGGCAGACCCAGTACTTC
CASSGDRRQTQYF
>NA|NA|TRBJ2-3|TRBV12-3/TRBV12-4
TGTGCCAGCAGCCTATCCGGAGACACCTCAAATACGCAGTATTTT
CASSLSGDTSNTQYF
>NA|TRBD2|TRBJ2-1|TRBV4-2
TGTGCCAGCAGCCAAGATCCTAGCGGGGGTACGCCCTCATCCTACAATGAGCAGTTCTTC
CASSQDPSGGTPSSYNEQFF
>few|NA|TRBJ2-5|TRBV7-9
TGTGCCAGCAGCTTATTCGGGACATCACAAGAGACCCAGTACTTC
CASSLFGTSQETQYF
>NA|NA|TRBJ2-2|TRBV7-6
TGTGCCAGCAGCTTAGTAATAGGCGCGAACACCGGGGAGCTGTTTTTT
CASSLVIGANTGELFF
>few|TRBD1|TRBJ2-7|TRBV18
TGTGCCAGCTCACCATCGGGACAGGGTATCTACGAGCAGTACTTC
CASSPSGQGIYEQYF
>NA|NA|TRBJ2-3|TRBV18
TGTGCCAGCTCACCGGACGTCCTAGATACGCAGTATTTT
CASSPDVLDTQYF
>NA|NA|TRBJ1-5|TRBV12-3/TRBV12-4
TGTGCCAGCAGGGGACGGCGGGACAATCAGCCCCAGCATTTT
CASRGRRDNQPQHF
>few|NA|TRBJ1-1|TRBV18
TGTGCCAGCTCACCCGATGCGACGGAGGGGGCTTTCTTT
CASSPDATEGAFF
>few|TRBD1|TRBJ1-2|TRBV12-3/TRBV12-4
TGTGCCAGCAGCCGGGGACAGGGCGGGGGCTACACCTTC
CASSRGQGGGYTF
>NA|NA|TRBJ1-1|TRBV21-1
TGTGCCAGCAGCAACCGACCACAGGGTTGTTTTTGGTTGGGGACTGAAGCTTTCTTT
CASSNRPQGCFWLGTEAFF
>NA|TRBD2|TRBJ2-5|TRBV20-1
TGCAGTGCCAGTTGGACTAGCGATCAAGAGACCCAGTACTTC
CSASWTSDQETQYF
>few|NA|TRBJ2-4|TRBV24-1
TGTGCCACCAGGTCGGGAAACATTCAGTACTTC
CATRSGNIQYF